A selection of T cell receptor beta chains follows, all from one sample in a study of blood T cell repertoires in COVID-19. Method: immunoSEQ multiplex PCR; TCRdb's copy keeps in-frame clones and lacks some. The table has approximately 230,000 clones, just over 85% seen once. Sequencing was performed on peripheral blood. These receptors were taken from an older man with acute or convalescent COVID-19. Each CDR3 is given with its conserved first and last residue. D genes are given only for firm matches. Some rows mark clone size as missing; the rest say once, few, many or name a class of expanded clone.

clone_size,cdr3_length,j_call,d_call,v_call,cdr3_nt,cdr3_aa
-,12,TRBJ2-7,-,TRBV7-9,TGTGCCAGCAGCCAGGAATCCTACGAGCAGTACTTC,CASSQESYEQYF
-,13,TRBJ1-6,-,TRBV5-1,TGCGCCAGCAGCTTGGAGGGGAATTCACCCCTCCACTTT,CASSLEGNSPLHF
-,16,TRBJ2-5,TRBD1,TRBV7-7,TGTGCTAGCAGCCACGTCGGACAGGGCTCGCAAGAGACCCAGTACTTC,CASSHVGQGSQETQYF
-,17,TRBJ2-1,TRBD2,TRBV19,TGTGCCAGTAGTATAGGCCCGGGACTAGCGGGAGGTAGTGAGCAGTTCTTC,CASSIGPGLAGGSEQFF
-,13,TRBJ2-5,-,TRBV3-1/TRBV3-2,TGTGCCAGCAGCCAGATATCCGGGGAGACCCAGTACTTC,CASSQISGETQYF
-,13,TRBJ2-5,-,TRBV5-1,TGCGCCAGCAGCTCCTGGGCCCTTGAGACCCAGTACTTC,CASSSWALETQYF
-,16,TRBJ2-7,-,TRBV5-1,TGCGCCAGCAGCTTGGCCTTCCAGGGGGCGGGGGACGAGCAGTACTTC,CASSLAFQGAGDEQYF
-,16,TRBJ2-1,TRBD2,TRBV28,TGTGCCAGCAGTCCGCTAGCGGGAGCAGCCTACAATGAGCAGTTCTTC,CASSPLAGAAYNEQFF
-,13,TRBJ2-5,TRBD2,TRBV12-3/TRBV12-4,TGTGCCAGCAAGACTAGCGGGAGAGAGACCCAGTACTTC,CASKTSGRETQYF
few,16,TRBJ1-2,-,TRBV9,TGTGCCAGCAGCGTAGATTTAACGGGTCGGAGCTATGGCTACACCTTC,CASSVDLTGRSYGYTF
-,11,TRBJ2-2,-,TRBV3-1/TRBV3-2,TGTGCCAGCAGGAGGACCGGGGAGCTGTTTTTT,CASRRTGELFF
-,16,TRBJ2-7,TRBD1,TRBV6-1,TGTGCCAGCAGTGAGTCGATAGGACAGGGGGCCCACGAGCAGTACTTC,CASSESIGQGAHEQYF
-,15,TRBJ1-4,-,TRBV5-4,TGTGCCAGCAGCTTGGTTGGGCAGGGTAGGGAAAAACTGTTTTTT,CASSLVGQGREKLFF
-,16,TRBJ2-2,-,TRBV7-2,TGTGCCAGCAGCTTTGAAGGGGTTAAGAACACCGGGGAGCTGTTTTTT,CASSFEGVKNTGELFF
-,15,TRBJ2-7,TRBD1,TRBV19,TGTGCCAGTAGTAAGGGGACAGGGGGGCCCTACGAGCAGTACTTC,CASSKGTGGPYEQYF
-,14,TRBJ2-2,-,TRBV7-2,TGTGCCAGCACCTTTACAACGAACACCGGGGAGCTGTTTTTT,CASTFTTNTGELFF
once,13,TRBJ1-5,-,TRBV29-1,TGCAGCGTTGGGGGCAGAAACAATCAGCCCCAGCATTTT,CSVGGRNNQPQHF
-,14,TRBJ1-2,-,TRBV6-2/TRBV6-3,TGTGCCAGCAGTTACCCGACACCCCTTGATGGCTACACCTTC,CASSYPTPLDGYTF
-,16,TRBJ2-7,-,TRBV7-2,TGTGCCAGCAGCTTTCCAACGGGGGTTAGCTCCTACGAGCAGTACTTC,CASSFPTGVSSYEQYF
-,13,TRBJ1-1,TRBD1,TRBV29-1,TGCAGTTACAGGGGACACTCGAACACTGAAGCTTTCTTT,CSYRGHSNTEAFF
few,16,TRBJ2-5,TRBD1,TRBV6-2/TRBV6-3,TGTGCCAGCAGTGGAGACAGGGGTCCGTACCAAGAGACCCAGTACTTC,CASSGDRGPYQETQYF
-,18,TRBJ2-2,TRBD1,TRBV5-1,TGCGCCAGCAGGACGGGACAGGGGCGCGGAGCGAACACCGGGGAGCTGTTTTTT,CASRTGQGRGANTGELFF
-,14,TRBJ1-5,-,TRBV2,TGTGCCAGCACCTGGGGGGGAGGCAATCAGCCCCAGCATTTT,CASTWGGGNQPQHF
-,14,TRBJ1-1,TRBD1,TRBV5-1,TGCGCCAGCAGCTTGGCAGGGGGGAGCACTGAAGCTTTCTTT,CASSLAGGSTEAFF
-,17,TRBJ1-3,-,TRBV4-1,TGCGCCAGCAGCCCGGAATACGGGGGGCTGTCTGGAAACACCATATATTTT,CASSPEYGGLSGNTIYF
-,18,TRBJ1-1,TRBD1,TRBV13,TGTGCCAGCAGCTTACAGAACAGGGGGCTCCTTGAGAACACTGAAGCTTTCTTT,CASSLQNRGLLENTEAFF
once,15,TRBJ2-1,-,TRBV27,TGTGCCAGCAGGCCGCAGGGAGGGGGGTCCGGTGAGCAGTTCTTC,CASRPQGGGSGEQFF